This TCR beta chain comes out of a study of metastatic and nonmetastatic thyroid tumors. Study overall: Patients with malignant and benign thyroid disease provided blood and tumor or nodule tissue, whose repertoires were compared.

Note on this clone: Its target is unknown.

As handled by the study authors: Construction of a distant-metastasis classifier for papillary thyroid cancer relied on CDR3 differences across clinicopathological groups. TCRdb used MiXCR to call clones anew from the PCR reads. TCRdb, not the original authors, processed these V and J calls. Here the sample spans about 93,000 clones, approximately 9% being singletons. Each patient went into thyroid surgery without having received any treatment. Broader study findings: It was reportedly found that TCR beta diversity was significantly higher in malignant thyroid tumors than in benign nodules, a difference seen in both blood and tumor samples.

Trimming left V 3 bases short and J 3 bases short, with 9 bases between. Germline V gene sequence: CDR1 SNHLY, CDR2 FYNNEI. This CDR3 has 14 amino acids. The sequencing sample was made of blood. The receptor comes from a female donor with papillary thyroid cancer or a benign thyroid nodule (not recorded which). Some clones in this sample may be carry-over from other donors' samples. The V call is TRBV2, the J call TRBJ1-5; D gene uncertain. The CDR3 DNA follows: TGTGCCAGCAGTGAGGTCAGGCCCAATCAGCCCCAGCATTTT. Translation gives CASSEVRPNQPQHF.